This TCR beta chain was observed in a study of graft-versus-host responses after intestinal transplantation. The wider study: Every recipient underwent anti-thymocyte globulin induction, then tacrolimus and steroids for two to three years.

Profiled with immunoSEQ multiplex PCR; TCRdb holds only in-frame clones, not every one. The table shows tens of thousands of clones, with about 94% occurring only once. Regarding this clone: The antigen remains unidentified.

V lost 7 bases, J lost 2 bases, and 12 bases lay in between. Germline V gene data show CDR1 as MNHEY and CDR2 as SMNVEV (reference sequence). The CDR3 is 14 amino acids. Study-wide points: Clonal ratios of graft-versus-host to host-versus-graft in allografts were high for patients exhibiting graft-donor T cell macrochimerism. Present in recipient marrow, GvH clones included some that appeared first in ileum or blood. HvG clone declines early post-transplant were associated with peak circulating GvH levels.

The rearrangement links TRBV27 to TRBJ2-1; D might be TRBD1 (5 bases). Sequencing used unstimulated CD4+ T cells sorted from spleen or lymph node cells, obtained before transplant. The clonotype was recovered from a human donor who was the organ donor for an intestinal transplant. CDR3 nucleotide sequence: TGTGCCAGCAAGGGTGGGGCGACCTACAATGAGCAGTTCTTC. Protein product: CASKGGATYNEQFF.